This T cell receptor beta chain was recovered during a study of cytomegalovirus exposure and HLA in healthy donors. Study overall: Roughly 180 million T cells yielded more than 90 million unique TCR beta sequences, as an earlier analysis found. There were 350 to 400 genotyped donors. Of these, roughly 82% fell in the genetic ancestry cluster associated with self-reported Caucasian donors. Findings of the study overall: Sequencing artifact likely explains a cluster of highly shared sequence variants.

V gave up 5 bases and J gave up 3 bases, with 10 bases separating them. The CDR3 is made up of 13 amino acids. The germline CDR1 and CDR2 sequences are SQVTM and ANQGSEA. The PCR made use of 60 Vbeta and 13 Jbeta primers. Sequencing was performed with immunoSEQ multiplex PCR; in TCRdb, only in-frame clones are kept and a portion is missing. The repertoire includes under 45,000 clones, roughly 69% of them detected once, and 5% to 8% sits in the top ten. This clone was seen more than once but under ten times. Its antigen is currently unknown. This receptor was identified in a young man in good health and CMV-seronegative. Sequencing was done on a sample of PBMCs. The chain combines TRBV29-1 with TRBJ1-4; no reliable D call. CDR3 residues: CSVLREANEKLFF. CDR3 sequence (DNA): TGCAGCGTTCTTAGGGAGGCTAATGAAAAACTGTTTTTT.